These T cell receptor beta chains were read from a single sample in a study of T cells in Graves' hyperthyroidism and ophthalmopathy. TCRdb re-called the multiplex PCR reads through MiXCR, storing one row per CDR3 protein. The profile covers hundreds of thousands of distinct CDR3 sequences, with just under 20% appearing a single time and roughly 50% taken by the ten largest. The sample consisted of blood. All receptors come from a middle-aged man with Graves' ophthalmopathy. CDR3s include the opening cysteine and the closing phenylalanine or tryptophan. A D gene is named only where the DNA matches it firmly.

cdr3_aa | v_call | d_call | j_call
CAGRRRGTGNTIYF | TRBV6-1 | . | TRBJ1-3
CASNQGPYGYTF | TRBV2 | . | TRBJ1-2
CASSQDARGGPQHF | TRBV4-2 | . | TRBJ1-5
CASSRGQGSGNTIYF | TRBV5-8 | TRBD1 | TRBJ1-3
CSASKQGSYEQYF | TRBV20-1 | . | TRBJ2-7
CASSDEGYGYTF | TRBV12-3/TRBV12-4 | . | TRBJ1-2
CSARGGDIAAFF | TRBV20-1 | . | TRBJ1-1
CAWTTGETQYF | TRBV30 | . | TRBJ2-5
CAWSPPGVGTEAFF | TRBV30 | . | TRBJ1-1
CASSWANTEAFF | TRBV6-2/TRBV6-3 | . | TRBJ1-1
CSTGISGGRGGTQYF | TRBV20-1 | TRBD2 | TRBJ2-5
CASSLVGGRRADTQYF | TRBV11-2 | TRBD2 | TRBJ2-3
CASSYSGQDRVRQPQHF | TRBV6-2/TRBV6-3 | TRBD1 | TRBJ1-5
CASRGLAGSYEQYF | TRBV28 | TRBD2 | TRBJ2-7
CASSPAISNEKLFF | TRBV18 | . | TRBJ1-4